This TCR beta chain derives from a study of T cell clonality in common variable immunodeficiency. Assay: immunoSEQ multiplex PCR; the TCRdb copy retains only in-frame clones and omits some. The sample contains 35,000 to 50,000 clones, none of them singletons. Overall study findings and caveats: Common variable immunodeficiency TCR beta sequences reportedly had fewer deletions and N-nucleotide insertions. Compared with healthy controls, CVID subjects showed increased TCRbeta clonality, mostly in about a third. What drives increased CVID clonality needs T cell subpopulation sequencing.

Trimming removed 0 bases from V and 1 base from J; junction bases left unmatched: 12. Germline V gene data show CDR1 as DFQATT and CDR2 as SNEGSKA (reference sequence). This CDR3 is built from 19 residues. Caucasian heritage predominated among both patients and controls. This clone was detected ten times or more. The antigen is not known. The CDR3 goes on 3 residues after the read ends, and that part is filled in from the germline J gene. This sequence was found in a person aged 18 to 70 in good health. Material: peripheral blood mononuclear cells. This chain uses TRBV20-1 with TRBJ1-6, with TRBD1 identical over 7 bases. The CDR3 DNA, read in part, is TGCAGTGCTAGAGATCCCCTCTGGACAGGTCTATCCTATAATTCACCC. Protein: CSARDPLWTGLSYNSP. The entire CDR3 protein reads CSARDPLWTGLSYNSPLHF.